This T cell receptor beta chain was found in a study of human T cells and chemical hapten exposure. Study-level background: Skin of the upper inner arm, around 2 cm by around 2 cm, received 2% DPC for sensitization. Chiefly female patients presented with alopecia areata, totalis or universalis.

The germline CDR1 and CDR2 sequences are MDHEN and SYDVKM. The CDR3 has 16 residues. The V and J ends lost 5 bases and 0 bases respectively, with 16 bases between them. Time point reported: patch test 3, about 24 weeks after DPC sensitization. Treatment indicated: therapeutic diphenylcyclopropenone sensitization with weekly scalp DPC. TCRdb passed the RACE reads through MiXCR, listing each CDR3 protein once. The table lists more than 95,000 distinct CDR3 sequences, around 35% of them singletons, with around 2.5% in the top ten. The specimen comprised whole blood, sampled in connection with sensitization to the hapten diphenylcyclopropenone (DPC). The source is a middle-aged man with alopecia areata. Some clones in this sample may be carry-over from other donors' samples. The chain joins TRBV28 to TRBJ1-1; D is perhaps TRBD1 (5 bases). CDR3 in amino acids: CASSQTAFFMNTEAFF. The CDR3 bases are TGTGCCAGCAGTCAGACAGCGTTTTTCATGAACACTGAAGCTTTCTTT.